This T cell receptor beta chain appears in the sequencing data of a study of shared clonotypes between healthy human individuals. Study-wide background: Three men and two women, aged 18 to 49, were donors.

The V end lost 3 bases, the J end lost 5 bases, and 20 bases lay between the germline ends. Germline lookup yields CDR1 SEHNR and CDR2 FQNEAQ (reference sequence). The length of the CDR3 is 16 residues. Genomic DNA belonging to each subset was distributed in equal measure over several immunoSEQ plates. Sequencing used immunoSEQ multiplex PCR; TCRdb keeps in-frame clones, though not all of them. The sample shows about 470,000 clones, about 85% of them seen only once. Those who donated, Caucasian adults without exception, all lived in Nashville, Tennessee. Unsorted samples used roughly 95 million PBMCs for genomic DNA.

This rearrangement joins TRBV7-9 to TRBJ2-7; D is perhaps TRBD1 (6 bases). The clonotype comes from a woman aged 35 to 49 in good health. Some clones in this sample may be carry-over from other donors' samples. The sample comprised PBMCs. CDR3 DNA sequence: TGTGCCAGCAGCTTGTTCCAGGGGACCTTAAGGAACGAGCAGTACTTC. This codes for CASSLFQGTLRNEQYF.